This TCR beta chain was captured in a study of control samples from healthy donors and cancer patients. This CDR3 spans 12 amino acids. Between the trimmed V and J ends, which lost 5 bases and 3 bases, there was a span of 7 bases. Germline V gene sequence: CDR1 SGHTA, CDR2 FQGNSA. The data were produced by immunoSEQ multiplex PCR, yet TCRdb's version contains in-frame clones alone and is incomplete. The table lists 45,000 or so clones, around 87% of them singletons. This sequence originates from a woman between 55 and 75 years old with lung cancer. The sample taken for sequencing was PBMCs. The chain links TRBV7-2 to TRBJ1-1; D unclear. The CDR3 here is CASSLRYTEAFF. CDR3 nucleotides: TGTGCCAGCAGCCTGCGGTACACTGAAGCTTTCTTT.